This paragraph covers one T cell receptor beta chain sequence. What it recognizes is unknown. TCRdb keeps only in-frame clones here, not all; method: immunoSEQ multiplex PCR. Here the sample spans 2,500 to 3,000 clones, approximately 80% being singletons. Trimming shortened V by 8 bases and J by 7 bases, and 19 bases separated the two germline ends. Germline values: CDR1 SGDLS, CDR2 YYNGEE. This CDR3 region has 13 residues. The data originate from a study of T cell clonotyping in hematopoietic cell transplantation. Whole-study findings and limits: After transplant, recipient diversity fell while pathologically expanded clonotypes grew through day 180.

The V gene is TRBV9, the J gene TRBJ2-7; possibly TRBD1 for D (6 bases). Sequencing used peripheral blood mononuclear cells, obtained 30 days after allogeneic stem cell transplant. The TCR sequence derives from a male patient in his sixties or seventies who had an allogeneic stem cell transplant, so T cells may come from the graft donor. Some clones in this sample may be carry-over from other donors' samples. The CDR3 region has the DNA TGTGCCAGGCCCCGACAGGACGCGCGGGAGCAGTACTTC. The encoded protein is CARPRQDAREQYF.